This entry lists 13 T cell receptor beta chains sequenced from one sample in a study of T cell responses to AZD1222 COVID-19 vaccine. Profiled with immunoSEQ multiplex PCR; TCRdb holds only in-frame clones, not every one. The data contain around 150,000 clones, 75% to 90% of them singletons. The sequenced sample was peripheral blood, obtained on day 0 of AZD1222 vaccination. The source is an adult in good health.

The CDR3 sequence: CAISELGGVTNEKLFF. Written as DNA, the CDR3 is TGTGCCATCAGTGAGCTTGGGGGGGTAACTAATGAAAAACTGTTTTTT. This chain joins TRBV10-3 and TRBJ1-4; D is perhaps TRBD1 (5 bases). CDR3 length equals 16 residues. Germline V gives CDR1 ENHRY, CDR2 SYGVKD. V was clipped by 2 bases and J by 1 base, with 11 bases between them.

The CDR3: CASSSLGQKGEKLFF. Written as DNA, the CDR3 is TGTGCCAGCAGCTCCTTGGGACAGAAGGGAGAAAAACTGTTTTTT. The rearrangement uses TRBV7-8 and TRBJ1-4; 7 positions agree with TRBD1. The CDR3 contains 15 residues. The V gene end was trimmed by 4 bases and the J gene end by 8 bases; junction bases not matched to a gene: 10. CDR1 and CDR2 (germline): SGHVS, FQNEAQ.

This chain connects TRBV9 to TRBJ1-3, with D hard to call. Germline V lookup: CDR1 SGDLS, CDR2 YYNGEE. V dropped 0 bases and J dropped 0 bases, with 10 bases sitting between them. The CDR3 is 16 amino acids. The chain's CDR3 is CASSVEAAISGNTIYF. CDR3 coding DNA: TGTGCCAGCAGCGTAGAGGCGGCCATCTCTGGAAACACCATATATTTT.

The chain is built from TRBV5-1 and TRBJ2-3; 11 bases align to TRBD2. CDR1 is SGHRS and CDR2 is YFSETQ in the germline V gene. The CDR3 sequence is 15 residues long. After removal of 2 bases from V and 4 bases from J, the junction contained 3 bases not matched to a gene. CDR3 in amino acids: CASSLLAGVADTQYF. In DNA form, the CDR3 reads TGCGCCAGCAGCTTACTAGCGGGGGTCGCAGATACGCAGTATTTT. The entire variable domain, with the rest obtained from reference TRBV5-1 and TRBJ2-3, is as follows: KAGVTQTPRYLIKTRGQQVTLSCSPISGHRSVSWYQQTPGQGLQFLFEYFSETQRNKGNFPGRFSGRQFSNSRSEMNVSTLELGDSALYLCASSLLAGVADTQYFGPGTRLTVL.

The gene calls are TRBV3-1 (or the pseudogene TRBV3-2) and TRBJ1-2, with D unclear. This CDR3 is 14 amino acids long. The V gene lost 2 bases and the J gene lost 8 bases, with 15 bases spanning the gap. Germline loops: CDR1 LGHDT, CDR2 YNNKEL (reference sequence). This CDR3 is CASSQSRGSFGYTF. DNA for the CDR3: TGTGCCAGCAGCCAATCCCGAGGGAGTTTCGGCTACACCTTC.

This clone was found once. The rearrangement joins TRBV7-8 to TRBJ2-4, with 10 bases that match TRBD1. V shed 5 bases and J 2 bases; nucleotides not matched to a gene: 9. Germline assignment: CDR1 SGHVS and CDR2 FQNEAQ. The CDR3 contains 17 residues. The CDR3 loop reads CASSPNDRGLSKNIQYF. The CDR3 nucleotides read TGTGCCAGCAGCCCGAACGACAGGGGGCTGTCCAAAAACATTCAGTACTTC.

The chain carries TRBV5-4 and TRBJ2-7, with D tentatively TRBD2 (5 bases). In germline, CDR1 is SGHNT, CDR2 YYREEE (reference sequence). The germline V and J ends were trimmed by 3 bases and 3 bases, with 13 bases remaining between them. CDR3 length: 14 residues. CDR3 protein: CASSSGPGNYEQYF. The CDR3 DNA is TGTGCCAGCAGCTCCGGCCCGGGGAACTACGAGCAGTACTTC.

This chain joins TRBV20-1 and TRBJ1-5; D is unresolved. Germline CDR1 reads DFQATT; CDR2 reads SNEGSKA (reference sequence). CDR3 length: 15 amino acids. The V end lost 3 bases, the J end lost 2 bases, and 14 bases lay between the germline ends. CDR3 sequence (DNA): TGCAGTGCTAGTCCCCCAAGCAATGGCAATCAGCCCCAGCATTTT. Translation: CSASPPSNGNQPQHF.

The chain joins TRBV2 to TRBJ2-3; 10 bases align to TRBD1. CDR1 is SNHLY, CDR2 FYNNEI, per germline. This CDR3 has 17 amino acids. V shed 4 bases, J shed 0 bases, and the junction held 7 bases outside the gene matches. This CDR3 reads CASSGLDRGLSTDTQYF. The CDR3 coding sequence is TGTGCCAGCAGTGGCCTAGACAGGGGGCTTAGCACAGATACGCAGTATTTT.

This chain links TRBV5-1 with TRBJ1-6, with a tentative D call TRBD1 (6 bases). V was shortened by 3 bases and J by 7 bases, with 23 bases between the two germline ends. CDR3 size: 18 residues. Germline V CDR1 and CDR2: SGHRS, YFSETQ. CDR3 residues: CASSWGLTGTARNSPLHF. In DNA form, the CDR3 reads TGCGCCAGCAGCTGGGGACTTACAGGGACGGCGAGGAATTCACCCCTCCACTTT.

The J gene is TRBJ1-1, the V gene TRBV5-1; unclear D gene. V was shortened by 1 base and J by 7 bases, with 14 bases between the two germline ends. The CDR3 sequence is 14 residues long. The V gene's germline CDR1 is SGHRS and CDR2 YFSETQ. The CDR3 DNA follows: TGCGCCAGCAGCTTGTTGGGCAGCGAGCTTGAAGCTTTCTTT. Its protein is CASSLLGSELEAFF.

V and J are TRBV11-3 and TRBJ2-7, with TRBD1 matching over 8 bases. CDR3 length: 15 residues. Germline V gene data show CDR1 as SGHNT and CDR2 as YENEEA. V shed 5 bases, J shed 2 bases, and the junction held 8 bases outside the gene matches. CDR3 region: CASSPQTGATYEQYF. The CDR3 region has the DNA TGTGCCAGCAGCCCTCAGACAGGGGCAACCTACGAGCAGTACTTC. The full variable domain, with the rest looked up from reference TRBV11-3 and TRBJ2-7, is EAGVVQSPRYKIIEKKQPVAFWCNPISGHNTLYWYLQNLGQGPELLIRYENEEAVDDSQLPKDRFSAERLKGVDSTLKIQPAELGDSAVYLCASSPQTGATYEQYFGPGTRLTVT.

Here the CDR3 DNA reads TGTGCCAGCAGTTCTTTCACAGGGGGCGAGCAGTACTTC. Protein: CASSSFTGGEQYF. The rearrangement joins TRBV6-5 to TRBJ2-7; 8 bases are shared with TRBD1. Germline-derived CDR1 and CDR2 are MNHEY and SVGAGI. The CDR3 contains 13 residues. V gave up 4 bases and J gave up 6 bases; unmatched junction bases: 5.